Here is one TCR beta chain with its context. Produced via immunoSEQ multiplex PCR; TCRdb's table is partial and in-frame only. The sample carries about 9,600 clones, more than 25% recorded once. Looked up from germline, CDR1 is MNHNY and CDR2 is SVGAGI (reference sequence). This CDR3 region has 15 residues. J was trimmed by 9 bases and V by 6 bases; bases with no gene match: 10. Plating of roughly 200,000 CFSE-labeled responder cells was done together with roughly 200,000 irradiated, violet-dye-labeled stimulator cells. This record belongs to a study of graft-versus-host responses after intestinal transplantation.

Sequencing used alloreactive CD8+ T cells from a mixed lymphocyte reaction culture, obtained before intestinal transplant. The subset: CFSE-low proliferating T cells sorted from roughly six-day pre-transplant mixed lymphocyte reaction (GvH or HvG direction). V and J are TRBV6-6 and TRBJ2-1, with 11 nucleotides matching TRBD1. The clonotype comes from a human patient who received an intestinal transplant. The DNA of the CDR3 is TGTGCCAGCAGAATCGGACAGGGGGCGCCAATTGAGCAGTTCTTC. Translated, it gives CASRIGQGAPIEQFF.